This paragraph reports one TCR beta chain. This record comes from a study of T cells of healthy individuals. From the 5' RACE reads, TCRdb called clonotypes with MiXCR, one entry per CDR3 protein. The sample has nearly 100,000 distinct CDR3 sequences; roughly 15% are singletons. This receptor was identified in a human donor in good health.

The CDR3 here is CASSWEGRTEAFF. CDR3 DNA sequence: TGTGCCAGCAGTTGGGAGGGGAGGACTGAAGCTTTCTTT. The chain carries TRBV12-3 or TRBV12-4 and TRBJ1-1; D may be TRBD1 (5 bases). The V end lost 4 bases, the J end lost 5 bases, and 11 bases lay between the germline ends. This CDR3 is built from 13 residues.